This T cell receptor (beta chain) was identified during a study of control samples from healthy donors and cancer patients. The CDR3 totals 15 residues. Germline V gene sequence: CDR1 LGHDT, CDR2 YNNKEL (reference sequence). Trimming removed 4 bases from V and 2 bases from J, with 11 bases in between. The repertoire was sequenced with immunoSEQ multiplex PCR; TCRdb's copy has only in-frame clones and lacks some. The sample consists of tens of thousands of clones, about 90% of them appearing once. V is TRBV3-1 (or the pseudogene TRBV3-2) and J is TRBJ1-4; D not certain. The source material was PBMCs. The sequence was collected from a woman aged 55-75 years with head and neck cancer. This chain's CDR3 is CASSPTGLTNEKLFF. DNA of the CDR3: TGTGCCAGCAGCCCCACGGGGTTGACTAATGAAAAACTGTTTTTT.